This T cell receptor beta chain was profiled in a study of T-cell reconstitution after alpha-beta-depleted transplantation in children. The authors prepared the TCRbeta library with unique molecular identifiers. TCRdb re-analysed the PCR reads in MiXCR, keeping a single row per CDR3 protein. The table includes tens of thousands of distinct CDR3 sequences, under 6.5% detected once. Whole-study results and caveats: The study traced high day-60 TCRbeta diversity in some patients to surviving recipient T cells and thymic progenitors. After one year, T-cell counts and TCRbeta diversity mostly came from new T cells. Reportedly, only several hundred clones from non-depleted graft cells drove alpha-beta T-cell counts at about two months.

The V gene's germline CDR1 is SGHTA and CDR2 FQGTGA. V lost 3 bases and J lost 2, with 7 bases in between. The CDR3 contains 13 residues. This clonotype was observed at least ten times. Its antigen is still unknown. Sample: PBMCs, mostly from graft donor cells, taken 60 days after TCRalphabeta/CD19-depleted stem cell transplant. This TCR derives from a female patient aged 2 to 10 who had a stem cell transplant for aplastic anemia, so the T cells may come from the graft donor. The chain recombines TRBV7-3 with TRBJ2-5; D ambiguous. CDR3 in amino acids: CASSFSTQETQYF. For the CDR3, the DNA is TGTGCCAGCAGCTTCTCTACACAAGAGACCCAGTACTTC.